Below are 18 T cell receptor beta chains sequenced from a single sample in a study of blood T cells in healthy people across ages. The authors ran a second PCR of roughly 6 to 12 cycles using a sample-barcoded 5' primer and a J-beta primer mix. TCRdb re-derived calls from the 5' RACE reads in MiXCR, one entry per CDR3 protein. The repertoire holds roughly 1.5 million distinct CDR3 sequences, with about 45% as singletons. The sample consisted of blood. The source is a woman younger than 35 in good health.

The gene calls are TRBV6-5 and TRBJ2-1; D may be TRBD2 (5 bases). This CDR3 region has 13 residues. CDR1 is MNHEY, CDR2 SVGAGI, per germline. Trimming shortened V by 0 bases and J by 9 bases, and 9 bases separated the two germline ends. CDR3 in amino acids: CASSYSRGSEQFF. CDR3 nucleotides: TGTGCCAGCAGTTACTCCCGGGGTAGTGAGCAGTTCTTC.

The table lists this clonotype with a few counts. This chain links TRBV24-1 with TRBJ2-1; tentative D call: TRBD1 (6 bases). V was pared by 3 bases and J by 4 bases, with 12 bases between. The germline V gene encodes CDR1 KGHDR and CDR2 SFDVKD. This CDR3 has 15 residues. This chain's CDR3 is CATSDVGGGYNEQFF. The CDR3 DNA reads as TGTGCCACCAGTGATGTTGGGGGCGGGTACAATGAGCAGTTCTTC.

This clonotype was seen only a few times. The V gene is TRBV11-2, the J gene TRBJ2-3; 8 positions agree with TRBD2. Trimming cost V 1 base and J 5 bases; bases outside gene matches: 5. Germline V CDR1 and CDR2: SGHAT, FQNNGV. CDR3 length equals 15 residues. The chain's CDR3 is CASSLAGGPIDTQYF. CDR3 DNA sequence: TGTGCCAGCAGCTTAGCGGGAGGGCCGATAGATACGCAGTATTTT.

V is TRBV6-2 or TRBV6-3 and J is TRBJ1-5; D remains ambiguous. CDR3 length: 13 amino acids. V shed 2 bases and J shed 3 bases, with 5 bases lying between them. Germline-derived CDR1 and CDR2 are MNHEY and SVGEGT. CDR3 coding DNA: TGTGCCAGCAGTTACGGGCTCAATCAGCCCCAGCATTTT. It encodes CASSYGLNQPQHF.

This rearrangement joins TRBV27 to TRBJ2-7; no firm D call. The length of the CDR3 is 14 residues. CDR1 is MNHEY and CDR2 is SMNVEV in the germline V gene (reference sequence). Trimming took off 4 bases at V and 4 bases at J, with 14 bases between the two ends. The CDR3 loop reads CASSSRLRPYEQYF. The CDR3 nucleotides are TGTGCCAGCAGTTCCCGATTAAGGCCGTACGAGCAGTACTTC.

The J gene is TRBJ2-7, the V gene TRBV28; 14 bases fit TRBD2. Germline CDR1 MDHEN, CDR2 SYDVKM. The CDR3 runs to 19 residues. With 6 bases clipped from V and 4 bases from J, the junction kept 17 bases outside the gene matches. The CDR3 bases are TGTGCCAGCAGCTCCCTCACAGGGACTAGCGGGAGTTTGAGTTACGAGCAGTACTTC. Encoded protein: CASSSLTGTSGSLSYEQYF.

V gene TRBV5-6 combines with J gene TRBJ2-5, with D uncertain. Between the trimmed V and J ends, which lost 2 bases and 5 bases, there was a span of 22 bases. The CDR3 totals 17 residues. The V gene's germline CDR1 is SGHDT and CDR2 YYEEEE. The CDR3 is CASSFRIRSIRHETQYF. The DNA of the CDR3 is TGTGCCAGCAGCTTCCGCATCCGCAGCATCAGGCATGAGACCCAGTACTTC.

The V and J genes are TRBV28 and TRBJ2-1; a possible D gene is TRBD2 (5 bases). V was shortened by 2 bases and J by 10 bases, with 9 bases between the two germline ends. The CDR3 is 12 residues long. Looked up from germline, CDR1 is MDHEN and CDR2 is SYDVKM. CDR3 coding DNA: TGTGCCAGCAGTTTAAATGAGGGAGAGCAGTTCTTC. Protein product: CASSLNEGEQFF.

The chain joins TRBV20-1 to TRBJ2-7; D may be TRBD2 (7 bases). The CDR3 extends over 15 amino acids. Trimming pared 3 bases from V and 7 bases from J, leaving 22 bases between. CDR1 and CDR2 (germline): DFQATT, SNEGSKA (reference sequence). CDR3 nucleotide sequence: TGCAGTGCTAGTATGGGCGGGGGCCCGTACAATGAGCAGTACTTC. Residues: CSASMGGGPYNEQYF.

This clonotype was seen only a few times. This rearrangement joins TRBV7-9 to TRBJ1-5; TRBD1 aligns across 8 bases. The CDR3 is 16 residues long. The germline gives CDR1 SEHNR, CDR2 FQNEAQ (reference sequence). Unmatched junction bases numbered 12, after V lost 5 bases and J lost 6 bases. The CDR3 bases are TGTGCCAGCAGCCTCGAGGCAGGGGGCTTTCCTCAGCCCCAGCATTTT. Protein sequence: CASSLEAGGFPQPQHF.

The V gene is TRBV2, the J gene TRBJ2-3, with 8 bases aligning to TRBD2. The CDR3 loop spans 14 amino acids. Looked up from germline, CDR1 is SNHLY and CDR2 is FYNNEI. J gave up 1 base and V 4 bases, and 1 base lay outside the gene matches. CDR3 region: CASSALAGTDTQYF. CDR3 bases: TGTGCCAGCAGTGCACTAGCGGGCACAGATACGCAGTATTTT.

J is TRBJ2-5 and V is TRBV20-1; D is perhaps TRBD1 (5 bases). The germline CDR1 and CDR2 sequences are DFQATT and SNEGSKA (reference sequence). The CDR3 has 12 amino acids. V was shortened by 3 bases and J by 7 bases, with 12 bases between the two germline ends. The DNA of the CDR3 is TGCAGTGCTAGTAACCCCCAGGGGACCCAGTACTTC. Residues: CSASNPQGTQYF.

V gene TRBV20-1 combines with J gene TRBJ2-1; 8 bases map to TRBD2. The germline CDR1 and CDR2 sequences are DFQATT and SNEGSKA (reference sequence). The J segment lost 4 bases and the V segment lost 1 base, leaving 9 bases of the junction unmatched. The CDR3 extends over 16 amino acids. The CDR3 loop reads CSARGMKQREYNEQFF. The CDR3 DNA sequence: TGCAGTGCTAGAGGGATGAAGCAGCGGGAGTACAATGAGCAGTTCTTC.

The V gene is TRBV7-9, the J gene TRBJ2-5, with TRBD1 as a possible D gene (6 bases). Germline V CDR1 and CDR2: SEHNR, FQNEAQ (reference sequence). The CDR3 length is 14 residues. Trimming removed 3 bases at V and 3 bases at J, with 11 bases between. CDR3 in amino acids: CASSFPGQEETQYF. CDR3 bases: TGTGCCAGCAGCTTTCCGGGACAAGAAGAGACCCAGTACTTC.

This clonotype was recorded a few times. The CDR3 is CSVVPGQGNTEAFF. For the CDR3, the DNA is TGCAGCGTTGTCCCGGGACAGGGGAACACTGAAGCTTTCTTT. The chain uses TRBV29-1 and TRBJ1-1; TRBD1 matches at 9 bases. V dropped 4 bases and J dropped 1; count of bases not matched to a gene: 4. This CDR3 is 14 amino acids long. Germline assignment: CDR1 SQVTM and CDR2 ANQGSEA.

The chain combines TRBV7-4 with TRBJ1-5, with 8 bases identical to TRBD1. From germline, CDR1 is SGHVT and CDR2 SQSDAQ. The CDR3 is 14 amino acids. V was clipped by 6 bases and J by 1 base; unmatched bases: 2. Written as DNA, the CDR3 is TGTGCCAGCAGGGACAGGGAGAGCAATCAGCCCCAGCATTTT. Amino acid sequence: CASRDRESNQPQHF.

V and J are TRBV29-1 and TRBJ2-2, with TRBD2 identical over 12 bases. The CDR3 totals 16 residues. The germline gives CDR1 SQVTM, CDR2 ANQGSEA. The V and J ends lost 3 bases and 3 bases, in that order; junction bases with no gene match: 5. The CDR3, as DNA: TGCAGCGTTGAGACTAGCGGGGGATCTCACACCGGGGAGCTGTTTTTT. Translating gives CSVETSGGSHTGELFF.

The chain uses TRBV5-1 and TRBJ2-2; TRBD2 is a possible D gene (6 bases). The V and J ends lost 6 bases and 2 bases respectively, with 11 bases between them. The CDR3 runs to 14 residues. The V gene's germline CDR1 is SGHRS and CDR2 YFSETQ. CDR3 sequence (DNA): TGCGCCAGCAACGGGGGAGTCAACACCGGGGAGCTGTTTTTT. This sequence encodes CASNGGVNTGELFF.